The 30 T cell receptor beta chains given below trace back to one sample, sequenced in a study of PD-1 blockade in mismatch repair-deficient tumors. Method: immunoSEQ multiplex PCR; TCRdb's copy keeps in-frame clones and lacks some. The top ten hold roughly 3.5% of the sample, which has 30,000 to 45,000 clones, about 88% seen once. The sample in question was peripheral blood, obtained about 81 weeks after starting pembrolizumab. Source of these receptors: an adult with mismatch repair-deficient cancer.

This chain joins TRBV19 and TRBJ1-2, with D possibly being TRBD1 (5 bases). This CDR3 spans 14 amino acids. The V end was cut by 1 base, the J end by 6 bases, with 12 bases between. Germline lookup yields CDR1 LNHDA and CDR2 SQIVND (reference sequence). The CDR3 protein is CASSIAGLGHGYTF. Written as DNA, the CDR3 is TGTGCCAGTAGTATAGCAGGGTTGGGGCATGGCTACACCTTC.

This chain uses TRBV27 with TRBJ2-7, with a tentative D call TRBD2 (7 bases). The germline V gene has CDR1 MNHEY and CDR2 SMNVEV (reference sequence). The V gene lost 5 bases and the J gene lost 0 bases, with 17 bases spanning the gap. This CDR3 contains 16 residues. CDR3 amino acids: CASSRRGGADSYEQYF. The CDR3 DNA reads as TGTGCCAGCAGTCGCCGTGGGGGGGCCGACTCCTACGAGCAGTACTTC.

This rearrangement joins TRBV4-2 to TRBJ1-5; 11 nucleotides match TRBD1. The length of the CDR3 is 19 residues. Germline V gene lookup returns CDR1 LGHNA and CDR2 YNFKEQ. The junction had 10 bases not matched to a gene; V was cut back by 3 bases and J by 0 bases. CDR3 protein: CASSQHGTGGRNSNQPQHF. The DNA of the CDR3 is TGTGCCAGCAGCCAGCACGGGACAGGGGGTCGAAATAGCAATCAGCCCCAGCATTTT.

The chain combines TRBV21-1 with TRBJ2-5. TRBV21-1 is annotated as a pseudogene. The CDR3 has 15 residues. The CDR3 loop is CASSKAGVIQETQYF. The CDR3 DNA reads TGTGCCAGCAGCAAAGCGGGGGTGATTCAAGAGACCCAGTACTTC.

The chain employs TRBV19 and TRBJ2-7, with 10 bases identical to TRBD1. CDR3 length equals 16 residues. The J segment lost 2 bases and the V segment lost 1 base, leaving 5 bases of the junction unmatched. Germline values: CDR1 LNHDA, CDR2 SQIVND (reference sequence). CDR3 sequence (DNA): TGTGCCAGTAGTATAGCACAGGGACAGGGGACCTACGAGCAGTACTTC. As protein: CASSIAQGQGTYEQYF.

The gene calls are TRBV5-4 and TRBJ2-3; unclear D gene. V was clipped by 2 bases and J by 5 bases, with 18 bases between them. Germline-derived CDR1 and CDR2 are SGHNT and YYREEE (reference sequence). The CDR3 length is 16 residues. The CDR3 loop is CASSFLLRPKEDTQYF. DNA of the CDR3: TGTGCCAGCAGCTTCCTATTACGACCAAAGGAAGATACGCAGTATTTT. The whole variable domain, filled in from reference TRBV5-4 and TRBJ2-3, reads ETGVTQSPTHLIKTRGQQVTLRCSSQSGHNTVSWYQQALGQGPQFIFQYYREEENGRGNFPPRFSGLQFPNYSSELNVNALELDDSALYLCASSFLLRPKEDTQYFGPGTRLTVL.

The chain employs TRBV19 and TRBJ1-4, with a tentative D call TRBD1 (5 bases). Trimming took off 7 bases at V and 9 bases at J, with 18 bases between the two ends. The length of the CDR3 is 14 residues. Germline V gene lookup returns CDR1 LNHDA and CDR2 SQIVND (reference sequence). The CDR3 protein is CASIRGREDQKLFF. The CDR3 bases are TGTGCCAGTATCCGAGGCAGGGAAGACCAAAAACTGTTTTTT.

The CDR3: CASSGFRTEDIQYF. The CDR3 nucleotides read TGTGCCAGCAGTGGGTTTAGAACTGAGGACATTCAGTACTTC. The chain employs TRBV6-1 and TRBJ2-4, with D hard to call. Trimming cost V 4 bases and J 8 bases, with 15 bases left between them. CDR1 and CDR2 (germline): MNHNS, SASEGT. The CDR3 covers 14 residues.

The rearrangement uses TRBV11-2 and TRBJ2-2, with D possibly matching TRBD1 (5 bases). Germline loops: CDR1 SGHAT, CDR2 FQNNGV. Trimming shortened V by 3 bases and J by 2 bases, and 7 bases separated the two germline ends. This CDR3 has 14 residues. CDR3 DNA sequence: TGTGCCAGCAGCTTCGGACACAACACCGGGGAGCTGTTTTTT. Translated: CASSFGHNTGELFF.

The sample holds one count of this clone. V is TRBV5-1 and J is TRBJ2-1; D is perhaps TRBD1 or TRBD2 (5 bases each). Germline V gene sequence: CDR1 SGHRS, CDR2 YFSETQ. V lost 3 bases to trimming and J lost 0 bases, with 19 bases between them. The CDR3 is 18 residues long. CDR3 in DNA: TGCGCCAGCAGCTCACCCCGGTTACTAGACAGCTCCTACAATGAGCAGTTCTTC. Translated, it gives CASSSPRLLDSSYNEQFF.

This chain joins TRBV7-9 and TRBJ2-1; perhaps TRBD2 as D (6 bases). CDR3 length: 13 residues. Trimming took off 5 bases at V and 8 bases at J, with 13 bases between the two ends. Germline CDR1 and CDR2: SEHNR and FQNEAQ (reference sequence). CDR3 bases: TGTGCCAGCAGCCCCACCGGGAGATATGAGCAGTTCTTC. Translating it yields CASSPTGRYEQFF.

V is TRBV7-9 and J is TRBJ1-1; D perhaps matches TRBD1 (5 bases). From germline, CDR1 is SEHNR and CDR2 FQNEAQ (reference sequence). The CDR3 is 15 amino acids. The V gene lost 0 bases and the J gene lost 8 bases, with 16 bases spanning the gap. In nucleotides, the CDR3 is TGTGCCAGCAGCTTAGCGCAGGGAGGGGCGGAGGAAGCTTTCTTT. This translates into CASSLAQGGAEEAFF.

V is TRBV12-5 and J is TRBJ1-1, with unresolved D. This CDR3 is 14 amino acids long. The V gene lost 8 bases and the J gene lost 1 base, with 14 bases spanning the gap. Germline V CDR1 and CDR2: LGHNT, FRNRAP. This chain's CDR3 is CASLTGSGNTEAFF. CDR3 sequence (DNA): TGTGCTAGTTTAACGGGAAGCGGGAACACTGAAGCTTTCTTT.

The CDR3, as DNA: TGTGCCAGCAGTTTATTCGGCAGAGGAGGCAATCAGCCCCAGCATTTT. This codes for CASSLFGRGGNQPQHF. The chain joins TRBV27 to TRBJ1-5; D is uncertain. The germline V gene encodes CDR1 MNHEY and CDR2 SMNVEV (reference sequence). The CDR3 is 16 residues long. V was shortened by 1 base and J by 2 bases, with 12 bases between the two germline ends.

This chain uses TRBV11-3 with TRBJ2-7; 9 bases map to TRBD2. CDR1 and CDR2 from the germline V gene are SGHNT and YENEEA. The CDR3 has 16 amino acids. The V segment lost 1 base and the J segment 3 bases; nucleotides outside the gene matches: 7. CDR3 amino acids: CASSLGLAGVFYEQYF. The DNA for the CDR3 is TGTGCCAGCAGCTTAGGGTTAGCGGGAGTATTCTACGAGCAGTACTTC.

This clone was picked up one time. The CDR3 loop is CASSQDIGGSTDTQYF. DNA for the CDR3: TGTGCCAGCAGCCAAGACATAGGCGGGAGCACAGATACGCAGTATTTT. The chain couples TRBV4-2 to TRBJ2-3; TRBD2 is a possible D gene (5 bases). Germline V gives CDR1 LGHNA, CDR2 YNFKEQ. The CDR3 is 16 residues long. The V gene lost 0 bases and the J gene lost 0 bases, with 10 bases spanning the gap.

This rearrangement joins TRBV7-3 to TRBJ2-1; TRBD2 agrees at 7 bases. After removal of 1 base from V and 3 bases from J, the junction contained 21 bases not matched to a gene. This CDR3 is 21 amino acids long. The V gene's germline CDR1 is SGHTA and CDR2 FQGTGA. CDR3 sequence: CASSLRAPRSSRGRVYNEQFF. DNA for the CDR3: TGTGCCAGCAGCTTAAGGGCCCCTCGATCTAGCCGCGGGAGAGTCTACAATGAGCAGTTCTTC.

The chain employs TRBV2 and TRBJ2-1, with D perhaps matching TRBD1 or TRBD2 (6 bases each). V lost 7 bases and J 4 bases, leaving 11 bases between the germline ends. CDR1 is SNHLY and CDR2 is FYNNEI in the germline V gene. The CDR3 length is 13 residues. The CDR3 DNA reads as TGTGCCAGCACCTCGGGGGCTTACAATGAGCAGTTCTTC. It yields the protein CASTSGAYNEQFF.

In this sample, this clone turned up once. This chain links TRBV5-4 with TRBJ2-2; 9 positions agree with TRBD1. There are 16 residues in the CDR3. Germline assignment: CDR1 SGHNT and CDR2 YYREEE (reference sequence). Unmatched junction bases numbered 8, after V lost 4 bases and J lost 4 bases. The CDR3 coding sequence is TGTGCCAGCAGCCCTGGGGGACAGGGCGGCACCGGGGAGCTGTTTTTT. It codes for CASSPGGQGGTGELFF.

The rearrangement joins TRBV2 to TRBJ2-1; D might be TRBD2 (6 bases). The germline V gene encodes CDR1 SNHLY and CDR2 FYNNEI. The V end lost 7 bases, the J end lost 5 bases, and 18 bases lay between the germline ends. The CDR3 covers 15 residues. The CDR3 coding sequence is TGTGCCAGCACTTCCCATGGCGGGATGAACAATGAGCAGTTCTTC. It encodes CASTSHGGMNNEQFF. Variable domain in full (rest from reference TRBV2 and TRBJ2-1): EPEVTQTPSHQVTQMGQEVILRCVPISNHLYFYWYRQILGQKVEFLVSFYNNEISEKSEIFDDQFSVERPDGSNFTLKIRSTKLEDSAMYFCASTSHGGMNNEQFFGPGTRLTVL.

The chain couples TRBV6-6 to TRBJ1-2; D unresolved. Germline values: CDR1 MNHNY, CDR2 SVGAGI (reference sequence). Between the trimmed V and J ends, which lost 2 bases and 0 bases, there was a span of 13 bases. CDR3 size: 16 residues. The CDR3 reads CASSYDQPQANYGYTF. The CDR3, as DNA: TGTGCCAGCAGTTACGACCAGCCGCAAGCTAACTATGGCTACACCTTC.

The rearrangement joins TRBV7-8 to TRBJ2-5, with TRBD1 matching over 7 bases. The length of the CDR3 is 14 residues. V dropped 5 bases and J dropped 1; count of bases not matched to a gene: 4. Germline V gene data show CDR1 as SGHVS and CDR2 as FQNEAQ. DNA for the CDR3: TGTGCCAGCAGCGAAAGGACAGGCCAAGAGACCCAGTACTTC. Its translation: CASSERTGQETQYF.

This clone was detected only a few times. The CDR3 nucleotides read TGTGCCAGTAAGATCCGGGGCAATCAGCCCCAGCATTTT. It encodes CASKIRGNQPQHF. V gene TRBV19 combines with J gene TRBJ1-5; the D is unclear. CDR3 length equals 13 residues. The ends were cut back, 7 bases at V and 2 bases at J, with 9 bases in the middle. Germline loops: CDR1 LNHDA, CDR2 SQIVND (reference sequence).

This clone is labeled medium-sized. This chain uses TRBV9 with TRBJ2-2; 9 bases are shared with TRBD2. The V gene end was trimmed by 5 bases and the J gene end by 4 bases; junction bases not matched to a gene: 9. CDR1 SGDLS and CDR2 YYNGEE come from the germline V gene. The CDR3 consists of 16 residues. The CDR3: CASSLHSGSVTGELFF. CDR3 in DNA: TGTGCCAGCAGTCTTCATAGCGGGAGCGTCACCGGGGAGCTGTTTTTT.

The CDR3: CASSGGPGELFF. Written as DNA, the CDR3 is TGTGCCAGCAGCGGAGGGCCCGGGGAGCTGTTTTTT. This chain links TRBV6-1 with TRBJ2-2; weak D call: TRBD2 (6 bases). From germline, CDR1 is MNHNS and CDR2 SASEGT. CDR3 length: 12 amino acids. The ends were cut back, 6 bases at V and 6 bases at J, with 8 bases in the middle.

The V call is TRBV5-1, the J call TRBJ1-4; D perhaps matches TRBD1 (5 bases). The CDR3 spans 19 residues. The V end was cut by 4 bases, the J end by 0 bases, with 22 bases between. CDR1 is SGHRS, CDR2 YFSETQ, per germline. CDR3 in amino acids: CASSPGPTRGLATNEKLFF. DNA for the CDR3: TGCGCCAGCAGCCCGGGACCGACGAGGGGATTAGCAACTAATGAAAAACTGTTTTTT.

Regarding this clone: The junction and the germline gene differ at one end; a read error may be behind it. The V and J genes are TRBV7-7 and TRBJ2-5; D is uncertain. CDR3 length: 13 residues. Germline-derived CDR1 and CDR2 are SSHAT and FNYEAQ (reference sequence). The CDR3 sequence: CASSRGDQETQYF. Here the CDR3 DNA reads TGTGCTAGCAGCCGTGGGGACCAAGAGACCCAGTACTTC. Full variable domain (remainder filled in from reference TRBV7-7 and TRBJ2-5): GAGVSQSPRYKVTKRGQDVTLRCDPISSHATLYWYQQALGQGPEFLTYFNYEAQPDKSGLPSDRFSAERPEGSISTLTIQRTEQRDSAMYRCASSRGDQETQYFGPGTRLLVL.

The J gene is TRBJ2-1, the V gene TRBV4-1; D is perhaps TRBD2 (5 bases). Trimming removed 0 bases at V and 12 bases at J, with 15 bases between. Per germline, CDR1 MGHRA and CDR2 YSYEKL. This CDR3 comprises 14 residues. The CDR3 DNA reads TGCGCCAGCAGCCAAGATAAGGAGGTGCAAGGGCAGTTCTTC. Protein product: CASSQDKEVQGQFF.

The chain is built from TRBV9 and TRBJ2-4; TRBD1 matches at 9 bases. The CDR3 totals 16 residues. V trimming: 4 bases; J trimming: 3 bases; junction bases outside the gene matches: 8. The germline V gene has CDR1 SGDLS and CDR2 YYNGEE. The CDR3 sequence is CASSLTGGWDKNIQYF. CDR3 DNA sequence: TGTGCCAGCAGCCTTACAGGGGGCTGGGACAAAAACATTCAGTACTTC.

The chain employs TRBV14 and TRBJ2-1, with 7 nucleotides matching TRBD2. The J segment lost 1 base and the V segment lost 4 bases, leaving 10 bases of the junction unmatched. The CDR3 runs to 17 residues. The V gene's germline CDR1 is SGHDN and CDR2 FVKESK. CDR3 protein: CASSPFSGGGSYNEQFF. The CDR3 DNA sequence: TGTGCCAGCAGCCCCTTCTCGGGAGGAGGATCCTACAATGAGCAGTTCTTC. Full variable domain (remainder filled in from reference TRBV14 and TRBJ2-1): EAGVTQFPSHSVIEKGQTVTLRCDPISGHDNLYWYRRVMGKEIKFLLHFVKESKQDESGMPNNRFLAERTGGTYSTLKVQPAELEDSGVYFCASSPFSGGGSYNEQFFGPGTRLTVL.